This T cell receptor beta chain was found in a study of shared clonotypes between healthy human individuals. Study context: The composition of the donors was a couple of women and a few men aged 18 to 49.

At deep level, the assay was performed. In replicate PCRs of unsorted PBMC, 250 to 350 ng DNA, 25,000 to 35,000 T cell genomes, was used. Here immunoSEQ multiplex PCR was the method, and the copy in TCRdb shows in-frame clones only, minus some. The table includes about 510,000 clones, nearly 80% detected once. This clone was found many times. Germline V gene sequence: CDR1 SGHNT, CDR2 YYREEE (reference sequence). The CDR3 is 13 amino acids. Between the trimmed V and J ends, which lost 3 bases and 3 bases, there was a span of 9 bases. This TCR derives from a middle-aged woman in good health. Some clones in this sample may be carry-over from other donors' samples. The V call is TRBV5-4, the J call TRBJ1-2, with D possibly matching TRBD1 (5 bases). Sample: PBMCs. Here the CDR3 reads CASSSLQDYGYTF. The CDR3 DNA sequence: TGTGCCAGCAGCTCCTTACAGGACTATGGCTACACCTTC. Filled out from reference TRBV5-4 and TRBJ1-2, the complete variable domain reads ETGVTQSPTHLIKTRGQQVTLRCSSQSGHNTVSWYQQALGQGPQFIFQYYREEENGRGNFPPRFSGLQFPNYSSELNVNALELDDSALYLCASSSLQDYGYTFGSGTRLTVV.